These 25 T cell receptor beta chains were all obtained from the same sample, sequenced in a study of blood T cells in healthy people across ages (dated by TCRdb to between 2014 and 2017). Library creation used 5' RACE. Sequenced using an Illumina HiSeq 2500. A second PCR of 7 to 11 cycles was run with a J-beta primer mix and a sample-barcoded 5' primer. TCRdb reprocessed the public reads (quality trimming at Q25 with fastp, clone calling with MiXCR) and kept in-frame beta chains. Rows with one shared CDR3 protein collapse into an entry with the most common genes and DNA. Present in this sample are hundreds of thousands of distinct CDR3 sequences, 21% of which were seen just once. The ten largest make up under 4% of the sample. Specimen: blood. The receptors shown here come from an older man in good health.

This sequence joins TRBV3-1 and TRBJ1-1; a possible D gene is TRBD1 (5 bases). The CDR3 contains 13 residues. Germline V gives CDR1 LGHDT, CDR2 YNNKEL (reference sequence). V was shortened by 0 bases and J by 9 bases, with 11 bases between the two germline ends. CDR3 sequence reads: CASSQDLGAKAFF. DNA of the CDR3: TGTGCCAGCAGCCAAGATCTCGGGGCAAAAGCTTTCTTT.

The chain recombines TRBV7-9 with TRBJ2-7, with 15 nucleotides matching TRBD2. Germline values: CDR1 SEHNR, CDR2 FQNEAQ (reference sequence). The CDR3 is made up of 16 amino acids. The J segment lost 4 bases and the V segment lost 4 bases, leaving 5 bases of the junction unmatched. The CDR3 region has the DNA TGTGCCAGCAGCTCGAGCGGGACTAGCGGGAGGTACGAGCAGTACTTC. Translation: CASSSSGTSGRYEQYF.

This clonotype occurred a few times. This chain uses TRBV5-5 with TRBJ2-1; possibly TRBD1 for D (7 bases). V was cut by 0 bases and J by 8 bases, with 15 bases left in between. This CDR3 comprises 15 residues. The germline CDR1 and CDR2 sequences are SGHKS and YYEKEE (reference sequence). The CDR3 reads CASSLGQGGYYEQFF. CDR3 bases: TGTGCCAGCAGCTTGGGGCAGGGGGGATACTATGAGCAGTTCTTC. The complete variable domain, with remaining parts taken from reference TRBV5-5 and TRBJ2-1, reads DAGVTQSPTHLIKTRGQQVTLRCSPISGHKSVSWYQQVLGQGPQFIFQYYEKEERGRGNFPDRFSARQFPNYSSELNVNALLLGDSALYLCASSLGQGGYYEQFFGPGTRLTVL.

This clonotype was seen a few times. This rearrangement joins TRBV5-5 to TRBJ2-1, with TRBD2 identical over 12 bases. The CDR3 is 18 amino acids. Germline values: CDR1 SGHKS, CDR2 YYEKEE (reference sequence). The V gene end was trimmed by 3 bases and the J gene end by 8 bases; junction bases not matched to a gene: 15. CDR3 residues: CASSSSSGRARGSDEQFF. In nucleotides, the CDR3 is TGTGCCAGCAGCTCATCTAGCGGGAGGGCCCGTGGTAGCGATGAGCAGTTCTTC.

Worth noting for this clonotype: The conserved final phenylalanine or tryptophan is absent from the CDR3, which likely points to a read error. The V gene is TRBV7-9, the J gene TRBJ2-7; 9 bases align to TRBD1. The CDR3 is 15 residues long. V gave up 4 bases and J gave up 1 base; unmatched junction bases: 5. Germline CDR1 SEHNR, CDR2 FQNEAQ (reference sequence). The CDR3 is CASSSAGTGSYEQYL. Written as DNA, the CDR3 is TGTGCCAGCAGCTCTGCCGGGACAGGGTCCTACGAGCAGTACCTC.

The chain employs TRBV25-1 and TRBJ2-7; 9 nucleotides match TRBD1. Per the germline V gene, CDR1 is MGHDK and CDR2 is SYGVNS. The CDR3 length is 14 residues. The trim removed 5 bases at V and 6 bases at J, leaving 8 bases unmatched. Here the CDR3 DNA reads TGTGCCAGCAGTCCCGGGACAGGGTCTTCCGAGCAGTACTTC. Translating it yields CASSPGTGSSEQYF.

Concerning this clonotype: A much larger clone lies a single base off, so this may be a read error. The chain carries TRBV14 and TRBJ2-4, with unresolved D. The length of the CDR3 is 15 residues. Germline CDR1 SGHDN, CDR2 FVKESK. CDR3 sequence: CAGSQRGSTKNIQYF. The DNA of the CDR3 is TGTGCCGGCAGCCAAAGAGGATCAACCAAAAACATTCAGTACTTC.

This clonotype showed up just a few times. The chain uses TRBV5-6 and TRBJ2-5; D call uncertain. CDR3 size: 16 residues. The germline V and J ends were trimmed by 0 bases and 1 base, with 13 bases remaining between them. The germline V gene encodes CDR1 SGHDT and CDR2 YYEEEE. The CDR3 reads CASSLGPSRLQETQYF. CDR3 DNA sequence: TGTGCCAGCAGCTTGGGTCCATCCCGGCTCCAAGAGACCCAGTACTTC.

This clonotype was seen only a few times. This sequence joins TRBV27 and TRBJ2-4; no definite D call. The germline gives CDR1 MNHEY, CDR2 SMNVEV (reference sequence). CDR3 size: 13 residues. V lost 10 bases and J 2 bases, leaving 12 bases between the germline ends. CDR3 coding DNA: TGTGCCACCCGTGGGCTTTCCAAAAACATTCAGTACTTC. Residues: CATRGLSKNIQYF.

This clonotype has a handful of counts. The chain couples TRBV7-9 to TRBJ2-5; D possibly corresponds to TRBD2 (5 bases). The J call is doubtful: the DNA matches TRBJ2-1 better. Germline CDR1 is SEHNR and CDR2 is FQNEAQ (reference sequence). The CDR3 spans 14 residues. CDR3 nucleotide sequence: TGTGCCAGCAGCTTAGGCACCTCGGGGTATGAGCAGTTCTTC. Translation: CASSLGTSGYEQFF.

V usage is TRBV7-9 and J usage is TRBJ2-5, with TRBD2 matching over 10 bases. Losses at the gene ends were 4 bases for V and 4 bases for J; bases not matched to a gene: 6. The germline V gene has CDR1 SEHNR and CDR2 FQNEAQ (reference sequence). This CDR3 spans 15 amino acids. DNA of the CDR3: TGTGCCAGCAGCTGGACTAGCGGCGTTGGAGAGACCCAGTACTTC. Translation: CASSWTSGVGETQYF.

V gene TRBV11-2 combines with J gene TRBJ2-5; D may be TRBD1 (5 bases). This CDR3 comprises 14 residues. The germline V gene encodes CDR1 SGHAT and CDR2 FQNNGV. Trimming left V 5 bases short and J 5 bases short, with 15 bases between. The CDR3 coding sequence is TGTGCCAGCAGCCCACACCCAGGGCGTGAGACCCAGTACTTC. It translates to CASSPHPGRETQYF.

The chain links TRBV5-1 to TRBJ1-4, with TRBD1 matching 7 bases. Trimming removed 2 bases from V and 7 bases from J; junction bases left unmatched: 5. Germline assignment: CDR1 SGHRS and CDR2 YFSETQ. This CDR3 has 14 amino acids. The CDR3 is CASSFDRVAEKLFF. DNA for the CDR3: TGCGCCAGCAGCTTCGACAGGGTAGCTGAAAAACTGTTTTTT.

For this clonotype: This may stem from a read error, because a much larger clone lies one nucleotide away. The conserved closing phenylalanine or tryptophan is absent in this CDR3, likely reflecting a read error. V gene TRBV29-1 combines with J gene TRBJ2-5; 7 positions match TRBD1. With V trimmed by 4 bases and J by 6 bases, 5 bases remained unmatched. This CDR3 is 12 amino acids long. Germline V lookup: CDR1 SQVTM, CDR2 ANQGSEA. The CDR3 bases are TGCAGCGTTGCCCAGGGGGAAAAGACCCAGTACCTC. Translation: CSVAQGEKTQYL.

The table lists this clonotype with many counts. The V call is TRBV30, the J call TRBJ1-1; no clear D gene. V lost 5 bases, J lost 5 bases, and 12 bases lay in between. From germline, CDR1 is GTSNPN and CDR2 SVGIG (reference sequence). The CDR3 is 12 residues long. The CDR3 reads CAWPTRWTEAFF. CDR3 DNA: TGTGCCTGGCCAACCAGATGGACTGAAGCTTTCTTT.

V gene TRBV6-2 or TRBV6-3 combines with J gene TRBJ2-5; no clear D gene. V lost 2 bases and J lost 5, with 15 bases in between. Germline loops: CDR1 MNHEY, CDR2 SVGEGT. The CDR3 runs 15 residues. The CDR3 coding sequence is TGTGCCAGCAGTTACCCTTTGACAAAGAAGGAGACCCAGTACTTC. Translating it yields CASSYPLTKKETQYF.

Of note for this clonotype: A clone one base away is much larger, so this may be a read error. The CDR3 ends on some other residue instead of the conserved phenylalanine or tryptophan, so this is likely a read error. The chain couples TRBV20-1 to TRBJ1-2, with a tentative D call TRBD1 (5 bases). The length of the CDR3 is 11 residues. V was shortened by 5 bases and J by 8 bases, with 12 bases between the two germline ends. Germline V gene data show CDR1 as DFQATT and CDR2 as SNEGSKA (reference sequence). The CDR3 spells CSAAGGEGYTV. The CDR3 DNA sequence: TGCAGTGCTGCCGGGGGAGAGGGCTACACCGTC.

This clonotype was detected a few times. The chain combines TRBV7-2 with TRBJ2-2; TRBD2 aligns across 8 bases. After removal of 0 bases from V and 1 base from J, the junction contained 4 bases not matched to a gene. CDR1 SGHTA and CDR2 FQGNSA come from the germline V gene. There are 17 residues in the CDR3. As DNA, the CDR3 is TGTGCCAGCAGCTTAGCGTCAACTAGCGGGAACACCGGGGAGCTGTTTTTT. Its protein product is CASSLASTSGNTGELFF.

The V gene is TRBV9, the J gene TRBJ2-7, with D perhaps given as TRBD1 or TRBD2 (5 bases each). Trimming removed 0 bases from V and 3 bases from J, with 13 bases in between. The CDR3 is 15 amino acids. In germline, CDR1 is SGDLS, CDR2 YYNGEE. The CDR3 loop is CASSVGGVTFYEQYF. The CDR3 bases are TGTGCCAGCAGCGTAGGAGGGGTCACCTTCTACGAGCAGTACTTC.

The sample holds a few counts of this clonotype. This chain uses TRBV29-1 with TRBJ2-7; TRBD1 matches at 12 bases. The germline V gene encodes CDR1 SQVTM and CDR2 ANQGSEA. The CDR3 spans 13 residues. Losses at the gene ends were 5 bases for V and 7 bases for J; bases not matched to a gene: 6. Written as DNA, the CDR3 is TGCAGCGTTCCGGGACAGGGGGCATGGGAGCAGTACTTC. Translating it yields CSVPGQGAWEQYF.

Remarks on this clonotype: An end of the junction differs from the germline gene, which may be a read error. The rearrangement links TRBV3-1 to TRBJ2-4; tentative D call: TRBD2 (6 bases). The CDR3 extends over 16 amino acids. Germline V gives CDR1 LGHDT, CDR2 YNNKEL (reference sequence). The CDR3 spells CASSRRDSLAKNIQCF. The CDR3 DNA follows: TGTGCCAGCAGCCGTCGGGACTCTTTAGCCAAAAACATTCAGTGCTTC.

The chain uses TRBV27 and TRBJ2-7, with 12 positions matching TRBD1. CDR1 and CDR2 from the germline V gene are MNHEY and SMNVEV (reference sequence). There are 16 residues in the CDR3. Trimming at V came to 6 bases and at J to 3 bases, leaving 9 bases not matched to a gene. For the CDR3, the DNA is TGTGCCAGCAGGACAACCGGGACAGGGGGCCTCTACGAGCAGTACTTC. Amino acids: CASRTTGTGGLYEQYF.

This clonotype was seen a few times. This chain connects TRBV29-1 to TRBJ1-1; 11 bases match TRBD1. The germline gives CDR1 SQVTM, CDR2 ANQGSEA. This CDR3 comprises 14 residues. Trimming at V came to 2 bases and at J to 4 bases, leaving 3 bases not matched to a gene. For the CDR3, the DNA is TGCAGCGTTGAACGGACAGGGGGCATCACTGAAGCTTTCTTT. It yields the protein CSVERTGGITEAFF.

Ten or more counts support this clonotype. The V gene is TRBV20-1, the J gene TRBJ2-1; TRBD2 matches at 7 bases. The J segment lost 5 bases and the V segment lost 0 bases, leaving 7 bases of the junction unmatched. The CDR3 runs to 15 residues. Germline CDR1 and CDR2: DFQATT and SNEGSKA (reference sequence). Written as DNA, the CDR3 is TGCAGTGCTAGAGATAAGGCTAGCGGAAACAATGAGCAGTTCTTC. Its protein is CSARDKASGNNEQFF.

The chain carries TRBV4-3 and TRBJ2-1, with 8 positions matching TRBD2. This CDR3 comprises 15 residues. Germline CDR1 is LGHNA and CDR2 is YSLEER. V lost 0 bases and J lost 4; bases outside the gene matches: 2. Written as DNA, the CDR3 is TGCGCCAGCAGCCAAGAGGTAGCGGGATACAATGAGCAGTTCTTC. This sequence encodes CASSQEVAGYNEQFF.